This T cell receptor beta chain was sequenced in a study of cytomegalovirus exposure and HLA in healthy donors. For the study at large: Within the Caucasian-associated ancestry cluster were 65% to 85% of the roughly 400 genotyped donors.

Trimming took 10 bases from V and 2 from J, leaving 12 bases between them. Per germline, CDR1 WSHSY and CDR2 SAAADI. The CDR3 covers 14 residues. The study, taken as a whole, reports: Later on, analysis showed that most CMV-associated TCR beta chains appeared to be HLA-restricted. TCR sequences were mostly rare, though some public TCRs occurred in many donors. It was in a later analysis that TCR association rates were seen to vary by HLA locus, highest for DRB1 and lowest for HLA-C.

As to this clone: Antigen specificity is unknown.

Vbeta (60) and Jbeta (13) primers were used in the PCR. The repertoire was sequenced with immunoSEQ multiplex PCR; TCRdb's copy has only in-frame clones and lacks some. The table includes around 150,000 clones, more than 60% detected once. This chain connects TRBV10-2 to TRBJ1-6; weak D call: TRBD1 (6 bases). The sequence came from a woman aged 35 to 49 in good health and CMV-seropositive. Sequencing was performed on PBMCs. The CDR3 reads CATLGGAYNSPLHF. In nucleotides, the CDR3 is TGCGCCACGCTTGGGGGCGCCTATAATTCACCCCTCCACTTT.